A single sample gave rise to the 9 T cell receptor beta chains below, sequenced in a study of CD8 T cells in Susac syndrome. The authors reverse transcribed about 0.45 to 1 ug RNA with random hexamers. TCRdb analysed the immunoSEQ multiplex PCR reads with MiXCR anew, one entry per CDR3 protein. The profile shows about 200,000 distinct CDR3 sequences, around 93% of them singletons. Sequencing used CD4+ T cells from PBMCs. The receptors here all came from a human donor with multiple sclerosis.

Details on this clonotype: A junction end diverges from the germline sequence, so it may reflect a read error. The chain links TRBV9 to TRBJ2-5, with D possibly TRBD2 on 6 matching bases. Germline V gives CDR1 SGDLS, CDR2 YYNGEE. This CDR3 is built from 14 residues. CDR3 protein: CASSVAGSGESQYF. DNA for the CDR3: TGTGCCAGCAGCGTAGCGGGTAGCGGAGAGAGCCAGTACTTC. The full variable domain, its missing parts supplied by reference TRBV9 and TRBJ2-5, is DSGVTQTPKHLITATGQRVTLRCSPRSGDLSVYWYQQSLDQGLQFLIQYYNGEERAKGNILERFSAQQFPDLHSELNLSSLELGDSALYFCASSVAGSGESQYFGPGTRLLVL.

The chain links TRBV12-3 or TRBV12-4 to TRBJ1-5; possible D gene TRBD1, 5 bases. Trimming stripped 5 bases from V and 1 base from J, with 15 bases between. The CDR3 spans 16 residues. The CDR3, as DNA: TGTGCCAGCAGTCCAAGTTCCGGGGGGAGCAATCAGCCCCAGCATTTT. Protein product: CASSPSSGGSNQPQHF.

The J gene is TRBJ2-1, the V gene TRBV3-1; a weak D match, TRBD1 (5 bases). Germline assignment: CDR1 LGHDT and CDR2 YNNKEL (reference sequence). With 1 base removed from V and 8 bases from J, the gap between germline ends came to 18 bases. The CDR3 length is 16 residues. The CDR3 DNA reads TGTGCCAGCAGCCAAGTAAAGGGGTTGGGAATCGATGAGCAGTTCTTC. This sequence encodes CASSQVKGLGIDEQFF.

This rearrangement joins TRBV9 to TRBJ2-1, with 10 nucleotides matching TRBD2. The CDR3 loop spans 13 amino acids. Losses at the gene ends were 4 bases for V and 12 bases for J; bases not matched to a gene: 7. Germline-derived CDR1 and CDR2 are SGDLS and YYNGEE. For the CDR3, the DNA is TGTGCCAGCAGCTTGCTAGCGGGGGCATTGCAGTTCTTC. Amino acids: CASSLLAGALQFF.

The genes are TRBV3-1 and TRBJ2-3, with a tentative D call TRBD1 (5 bases). Looked up from germline, CDR1 is LGHDT and CDR2 is YNNKEL (reference sequence). Trimming removed 6 bases at V and 3 bases at J, with 13 bases between. This CDR3 contains 14 residues. The CDR3 DNA follows: TGTGCCAGCAGTCTGACGACAGCTACAGATACGCAGTATTTT. Protein sequence: CASSLTTATDTQYF.

The rearrangement links TRBV20-1 to TRBJ2-4; D uncertain. CDR3 size: 15 residues. V shed 4 bases and J shed 0 bases, with 13 bases lying between them. The germline V gene has CDR1 DFQATT and CDR2 SNEGSKA (reference sequence). CDR3 sequence: CSATTERPAKNIQYF. The CDR3, as DNA: TGCAGTGCTACGACGGAGCGACCAGCCAAAAACATTCAGTACTTC.

The chain combines TRBV10-2 with TRBJ2-3; 8 bases match TRBD1. With 8 bases clipped from V and 6 bases from J, the junction kept 4 bases outside the gene matches. CDR1 is WSHSY and CDR2 is SAAADI in the germline V gene. The CDR3 covers 12 residues. CDR3 sequence: CASGRQGDTQYF. CDR3 nucleotide sequence: TGCGCCAGCGGAAGACAGGGGGATACGCAGTATTTT.

The rearrangement links TRBV20-1 to TRBJ1-1, with 9 bases aligning to TRBD1. Germline trimming cut 6 bases from V and 5 bases from J; bases unmatched to any gene: 10. The CDR3 runs 14 residues. Germline CDR1 is DFQATT and CDR2 is SNEGSKA (reference sequence). The CDR3 coding sequence is TGCAGTGCCCGCCAGACAGGGGGTTGGACTGAAGCTTTCTTT. Translated: CSARQTGGWTEAFF.

The chain uses TRBV2 and TRBJ1-1; D is unresolved. CDR3 size: 16 residues. Deletions cut 6 bases from V and 1 base from J, with 18 bases between. The germline CDR1 and CDR2 sequences are SNHLY and FYNNEI. The CDR3 DNA sequence: TGTGCCAGCAGCCTATTCGCGGGATTCGAGAACACTGAAGCTTTCTTT. Translation: CASSLFAGFENTEAFF.